This T cell receptor beta chain came from a study of cytomegalovirus exposure and HLA in healthy donors. Turning to the study itself: Of the donors genotyped, 300 to 500 in all, 75% to 85% fell in the Caucasian-associated ancestry cluster.

All the people who gave samples were healthy bone marrow donors. The CDR3 runs to 16 residues. J gave up 5 bases and V 0 bases, and 7 bases lay outside the gene matches. Germline V gene sequence: CDR1 LGHNA, CDR2 YNFKEQ. Vbeta (60) and Jbeta (13) primers were used in the PCR. The protocol was immunoSEQ multiplex PCR, while the TCRdb copy is restricted to in-frame clones and leaves out a portion. The repertoire holds around 40,000 clones, with around 90% as singletons. The source of this sequence is a woman aged 40 to 49 in good health and CMV-seropositive. The sample taken for sequencing was PBMCs. The rearrangement joins TRBV4-2 to TRBJ2-5, with 9 positions matching TRBD2. CDR3 in amino acids: CASSQEGGGALETQYF. The CDR3 nucleotides read TGTGCCAGCAGCCAAGAAGGCGGGGGGGCCCTGGAGACCCAGTACTTC.